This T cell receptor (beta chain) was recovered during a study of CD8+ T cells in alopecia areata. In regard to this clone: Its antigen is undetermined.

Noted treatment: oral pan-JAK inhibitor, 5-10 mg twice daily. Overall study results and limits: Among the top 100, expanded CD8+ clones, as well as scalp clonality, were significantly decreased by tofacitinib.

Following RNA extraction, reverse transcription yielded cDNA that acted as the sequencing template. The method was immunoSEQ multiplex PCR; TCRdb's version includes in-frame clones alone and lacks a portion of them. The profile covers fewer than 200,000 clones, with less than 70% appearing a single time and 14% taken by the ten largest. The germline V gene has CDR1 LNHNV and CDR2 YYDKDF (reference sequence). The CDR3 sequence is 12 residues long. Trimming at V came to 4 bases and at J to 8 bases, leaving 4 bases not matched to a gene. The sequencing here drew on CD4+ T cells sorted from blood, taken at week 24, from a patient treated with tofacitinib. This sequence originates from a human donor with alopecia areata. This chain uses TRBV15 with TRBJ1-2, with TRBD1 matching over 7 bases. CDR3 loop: CATSTRQGGYTF. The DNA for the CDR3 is TGTGCCACCAGCACCAGACAGGGAGGCTACACCTTC.